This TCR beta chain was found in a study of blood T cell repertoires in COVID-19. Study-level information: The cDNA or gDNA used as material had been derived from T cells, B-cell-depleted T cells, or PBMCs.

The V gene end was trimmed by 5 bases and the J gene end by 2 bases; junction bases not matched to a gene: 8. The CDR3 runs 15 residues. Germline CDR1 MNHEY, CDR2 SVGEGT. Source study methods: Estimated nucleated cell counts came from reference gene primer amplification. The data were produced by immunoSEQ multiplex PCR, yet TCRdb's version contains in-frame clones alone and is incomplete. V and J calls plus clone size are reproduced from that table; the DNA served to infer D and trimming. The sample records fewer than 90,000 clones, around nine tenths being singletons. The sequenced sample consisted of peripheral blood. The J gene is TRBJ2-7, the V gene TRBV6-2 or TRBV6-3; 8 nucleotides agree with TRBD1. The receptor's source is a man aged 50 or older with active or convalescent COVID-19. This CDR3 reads CASSAGTGKPYEQYF. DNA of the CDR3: TGTGCCAGCAGTGCCGGGACAGGCAAACCCTACGAGCAGTACTTC.